The 32 T cell receptor beta chains reported below all come from one sample, sequenced in a study of cytomegalovirus exposure and HLA in healthy donors. PCR employed 60 Vbeta and 13 Jbeta primers. Measured with immunoSEQ multiplex PCR; TCRdb has only the in-frame clones, and not every one. This repertoire includes around 100,000 clones. Sequenced material: PBMCs. Receptor source: a man aged 25 to 40 in good health and CMV-seronegative.

V is TRBV30 and J is TRBJ1-4, with D unclear. Trimming stripped 2 bases from V and 4 bases from J, with 11 bases between. Per the germline V gene, CDR1 is GTSNPN and CDR2 is SVGIG (reference sequence). This CDR3 contains 14 residues. The CDR3 reads CAWSPWHINEKLFF. The CDR3 DNA sequence: TGTGCCTGGAGTCCGTGGCACATTAATGAAAAACTGTTTTTT.

The rearrangement links TRBV14 to TRBJ2-7; D unclear. The CDR3 has 13 residues. V lost 1 base to trimming and J lost 3 bases, with 7 bases between them. CDR1 is SGHDN and CDR2 is FVKESK in the germline V gene. The CDR3 loop is CASSQVDSYEQYF. The DNA for the CDR3 is TGTGCCAGCAGCCAAGTTGATAGCTACGAGCAGTACTTC. Variable domain in full (rest from reference TRBV14 and TRBJ2-7): EAGVTQFPSHSVIEKGQTVTLRCDPISGHDNLYWYRRVMGKEIKFLLHFVKESKQDESGMPNNRFLAERTGGTYSTLKVQPAELEDSGVYFCASSQVDSYEQYFGPGTRLTVT.

The V gene is TRBV10-3, the J gene TRBJ2-2; D perhaps matches TRBD1 (6 bases). The germline CDR1 and CDR2 sequences are ENHRY and SYGVKD. V was pared by 4 bases and J by 6 bases, with 12 bases between. The CDR3 runs 14 residues. The DNA of the CDR3 is TGTGCCATCAGTGCCCAGGGGAGCGCCGGGGAGCTGTTTTTT. This codes for CAISAQGSAGELFF.

The chain couples TRBV5-1 to TRBJ2-3; 8 nucleotides align to TRBD2. Germline-derived CDR1 and CDR2 are SGHRS and YFSETQ. The CDR3 is 15 amino acids. Germline trimming cut 4 bases from V and 4 bases from J; bases unmatched to any gene: 8. The CDR3 loop reads CASSLTGLAPDTQYF. The CDR3 DNA reads as TGCGCCAGCAGCCTAACCGGACTAGCTCCAGATACGCAGTATTTT.

The rearrangement joins TRBV27 to TRBJ2-7; 8 nucleotides align to TRBD1. The length of the CDR3 is 13 residues. Germline CDR1 is MNHEY and CDR2 is SMNVEV (reference sequence). The V and J ends lost 7 bases and 6 bases, in that order; junction bases with no gene match: 8. CDR3: CASTRQGAGEQYF. The CDR3 DNA follows: TGTGCCAGCACGAGGCAGGGGGCGGGCGAGCAGTACTTC.

V is TRBV25-1 and J is TRBJ2-5; perhaps TRBD2 as D (6 bases). The J call is in doubt because the DNA end fits TRBJ2-7 better. The CDR3 runs to 13 residues. Germline loops: CDR1 MGHDK, CDR2 SYGVNS. The CDR3 sequence: CASSALGTYEQYF. CDR3 bases: TGTGCCAGCAGTGCCCTCGGGACTTACGAGCAGTACTTC.

The chain joins TRBV5-6 to TRBJ1-6, with D tentatively TRBD1 (5 bases). The germline V and J ends were trimmed by 2 bases and 6 bases, with 9 bases remaining between them. CDR1 is SGHDT and CDR2 is YYEEEE in the germline V gene. CDR3 length: 14 amino acids. The chain's CDR3 is CASSFLQVNSPLHF. In nucleotides, the CDR3 is TGTGCCAGCAGCTTTTTACAGGTTAATTCACCCCTCCACTTT. Together with reference TRBV5-6 and TRBJ1-6, the CDR3 gives the full variable domain: DAGVTQSPTHLIKTRGQQVTLRCSPKSGHDTVSWYQQALGQGPQFIFQYYEEEERQRGNFPDRFSGHQFPNYSSELNVNALLLGDSALYLCASSFLQVNSPLHFGNGTRLTVT.

The chain has TRBV18 and TRBJ1-4, with no clear D. The CDR3 runs to 15 residues. Germline V gene data show CDR1 as KGHSH and CDR2 as LQKENI. The ends were cut back, 2 bases at V and 5 bases at J, with 12 bases in the middle. In nucleotides, the CDR3 is TGTGCCAGCTCACCATTATGGCCCACGAATGAAAAACTGTTTTTT. This encodes CASSPLWPTNEKLFF.

V and J are TRBV7-8 and TRBJ1-5; 8 bases match TRBD1. With 3 bases clipped from V and 9 bases from J, the junction kept 10 bases outside the gene matches. CDR3 length: 15 amino acids. Germline V gene lookup returns CDR1 SGHVS and CDR2 FQNEAQ. The CDR3 nucleotides read TGTGCCAGCAGCTTTACAGGGGGATATATTGGGCCCCAGCATTTT. Protein sequence: CASSFTGGYIGPQHF.

This chain links TRBV5-1 with TRBJ1-2; 7 bases are shared with TRBD1. V dropped 7 bases and J dropped 4; count of bases not matched to a gene: 10. The CDR3 loop spans 14 amino acids. Germline loops: CDR1 SGHRS, CDR2 YFSETQ. CDR3 in amino acids: CASANFRDSYGYTF. Here the CDR3 DNA reads TGCGCCAGCGCAAATTTTCGGGACAGCTATGGCTACACCTTC.

CDR3 in amino acids: CASSLDTYEQYF. The CDR3 DNA follows: TGTGCCAGCTCCCTGGACACCTACGAGCAGTACTTC. This rearrangement joins TRBV18 to TRBJ2-5; D perhaps matches TRBD1 (5 bases). The last part of the DNA fits TRBJ2-7 better; the J call may be wrong. Germline CDR1 reads KGHSH; CDR2 reads LQKENI. CDR3 size: 12 residues.

The chain carries TRBV28 and TRBJ1-2; D remains unclear. CDR3 length equals 13 residues. The V gene's germline CDR1 is MDHEN and CDR2 SYDVKM. V was shortened by 11 bases and J by 2 bases, with 15 bases between the two germline ends. CDR3 sequence (DNA): TGTGCCGTTCAAGAGGCCAGAAACTATGGCTACACCTTC. Encoded protein: CAVQEARNYGYTF.

J is TRBJ1-2 and V is TRBV5-4, with D perhaps matching TRBD1 (5 bases). CDR3 length: 13 residues. Trimming pared 2 bases from V and 3 bases from J, leaving 8 bases between. CDR1 is SGHNT, CDR2 YYREEE, per germline (reference sequence). The CDR3 is CASSLDRDYGYTF. The CDR3 DNA follows: TGTGCCAGCAGCTTAGACAGAGACTATGGCTACACCTTC.

V gene TRBV5-1 combines with J gene TRBJ2-3; 12 bases agree with TRBD2. V dropped 0 bases and J dropped 2; count of bases not matched to a gene: 1. This CDR3 comprises 16 residues. Germline-derived CDR1 and CDR2 are SGHRS and YFSETQ. The CDR3 sequence: CASSLGLAGDTDTQYF. CDR3 nucleotides: TGCGCCAGCAGCTTGGGACTAGCGGGGGACACAGATACGCAGTATTTT. Based on the CDR3 plus reference TRBV5-1 and TRBJ2-3, the full variable domain is KAGVTQTPRYLIKTRGQQVTLSCSPISGHRSVSWYQQTPGQGLQFLFEYFSETQRNKGNFPGRFSGRQFSNSRSEMNVSTLELGDSALYLCASSLGLAGDTDTQYFGPGTRLTVL.

The chain is built from TRBV30 and TRBJ1-5, with D perhaps TRBD1 (5 bases). V gave up 3 bases and J gave up 0 bases, with 12 bases separating them. The CDR3 has 15 residues. CDR1 is GTSNPN, CDR2 SVGIG, per germline (reference sequence). The CDR3, as DNA: TGTGCCTGGAGCCGGGGGAGCGTTAGCAATCAGCCCCAGCATTTT. Its protein product is CAWSRGSVSNQPQHF.

The chain joins TRBV18 to TRBJ1-2, with a possible D match to TRBD1 (5 bases). The V end lost 3 bases, the J end lost 1 base, and 12 bases lay between the germline ends. This CDR3 region has 15 residues. Germline V gives CDR1 KGHSH, CDR2 LQKENI. The CDR3 nucleotides read TGTGCCAGCTCACCCTGGACAAAGATTAACTATGGCTACACCTTC. This codes for CASSPWTKINYGYTF. Full variable domain (remainder filled in from reference TRBV18 and TRBJ1-2): NAGVMQNPRHLVRRRGQEARLRCSPMKGHSHVYWYRQLPEEGLKFMVYLQKENIIDESGMPKERFSAEFPKEGPSILRIQQVVRGDSAAYFCASSPWTKINYGYTFGSGTRLTVV.

V usage is TRBV15 and J usage is TRBJ2-7; 11 bases match TRBD1. The germline V gene has CDR1 LNHNV and CDR2 YYDKDF (reference sequence). This CDR3 has 16 residues. V dropped 5 bases and J dropped 1; count of bases not matched to a gene: 7. In DNA, the CDR3 is TGTGCCACCAGCTGGACGGGACAGGGGGATTCCTACGAGCAGTACTTC. Encoded protein: CATSWTGQGDSYEQYF.

V is TRBV29-1 and J is TRBJ1-2; D perhaps matches TRBD1 (6 bases). V lost 6 bases and J lost 4, with 12 bases in between. Germline lookup yields CDR1 SQVTM and CDR2 ANQGSEA. CDR3 length equals 12 residues. The CDR3 nucleotides are TGCAGCGTGACAACAGGGATCTATGGCTACACCTTC. Amino acids: CSVTTGIYGYTF.

The chain has TRBV28 and TRBJ2-5, with 10 nucleotides matching TRBD2. In germline, CDR1 is MDHEN, CDR2 SYDVKM. The CDR3 spans 15 residues. After removal of 2 bases from V and 5 bases from J, the junction contained 5 bases not matched to a gene. In nucleotides, the CDR3 is TGTGCCAGCAGTTTAAAATGGGGACTAGCGGAGACCCAGTACTTC. This encodes CASSLKWGLAETQYF. The variable domain in full, with the rest retrieved from reference TRBV28 and TRBJ2-5, is DVKVTQSSRYLVKRTGEKVFLECVQDMDHENMFWYRQDPGLGLRLIYFSYDVKMKEKGDIPEGYSVSREKKERFSLILESASTNQTSMYLCASSLKWGLAETQYFGPGTRLLVL.

The chain combines TRBV5-4 with TRBJ2-4, with TRBD1 identical over 9 bases. There are 17 residues in the CDR3. Trimming at V came to 4 bases and at J to 0 bases, leaving 8 bases not matched to a gene. CDR1 and CDR2 (germline): SGHNT, YYREEE (reference sequence). CDR3 sequence: CASSGGQGDLAKNIQYF. The CDR3 DNA follows: TGTGCCAGCAGCGGGGGACAGGGAGACCTAGCCAAAAACATTCAGTACTTC.

The CDR3 coding sequence is TGTGCCAGCAGCTTTAAGACTCAACACACAGATACGCAGTATTTT. Its protein is CASSFKTQHTDTQYF. This rearrangement joins TRBV5-4 to TRBJ2-3; D remains unclear. The ends were cut back, 2 bases at V and 2 bases at J, with 12 bases in the middle. The CDR3 covers 15 residues. In germline, CDR1 is SGHNT, CDR2 YYREEE (reference sequence).

The chain employs TRBV10-3 and TRBJ2-1, with 15 bases fitting TRBD2. The CDR3 consists of 14 residues. Germline V gene lookup returns CDR1 ENHRY and CDR2 SYGVKD. V shed 6 bases and J 7 bases; nucleotides not matched to a gene: 1. The CDR3 nucleotides are TGTGCCATCAGGGGGACTAGCGGGGGGAATGAGCAGTTCTTC. Its protein product is CAIRGTSGGNEQFF.

The chain combines TRBV6-6 with TRBJ2-7; TRBD2 aligns across 9 bases. The CDR3 is 14 amino acids. Germline-derived CDR1 and CDR2 are MNHNY and SVGAGI (reference sequence). J was trimmed by 6 bases and V by 5 bases; bases with no gene match: 8. This CDR3 is CASSTGTSHGEQYF. For the CDR3, the DNA is TGTGCCAGCAGTACCGGGACTAGCCACGGCGAGCAGTACTTC.

The chain uses TRBV11-3 and TRBJ2-2; D unclear. V lost 1 base, J lost 3 bases, and 6 bases lay in between. The germline V gene encodes CDR1 SGHNT and CDR2 YENEEA. This CDR3 region has 14 residues. The CDR3 loop is CASSLGAHTGELFF. The DNA for the CDR3 is TGTGCCAGCAGCTTAGGGGCGCACACCGGGGAGCTGTTTTTT.

The chain joins TRBV10-3 to TRBJ2-5; 11 bases agree with TRBD2. In germline, CDR1 is ENHRY, CDR2 SYGVKD. Trimming cost V 0 bases and J 7 bases; bases outside gene matches: 4. The CDR3 totals 15 residues. CDR3 sequence reads: CAISESTSGVVTQYF. The CDR3 nucleotides are TGTGCCATCAGTGAGTCGACTAGCGGGGTGGTGACCCAGTACTTC.

The chain is built from TRBV11-2 and TRBJ2-5, with 7 bases fitting TRBD2. J gave up 11 bases and V 6 bases, and 6 bases lay outside the gene matches. This CDR3 is 11 amino acids long. Germline V gene lookup returns CDR1 SGHAT and CDR2 FQNNGV. CDR3 in DNA: TGTGCCAGCAGGGGCGGGACTACGCAGTACTTC. Translated: CASRGGTTQYF.

The genes are TRBV5-4 and TRBJ2-5, with 7 bases that match TRBD1. Germline trimming cut 4 bases from V and 3 bases from J; bases unmatched to any gene: 6. Germline lookup yields CDR1 SGHNT and CDR2 YYREEE (reference sequence). This CDR3 is built from 14 residues. CDR3 sequence (DNA): TGTGCCAGCAGCAAGGGGGCACTAGAAGAGACCCAGTACTTC. Translation: CASSKGALEETQYF.

V usage is TRBV19 and J usage is TRBJ1-4; 9 positions match TRBD1. The CDR3 is 15 amino acids. The V gene end was trimmed by 3 bases and the J gene end by 5 bases; junction bases not matched to a gene: 4. From germline, CDR1 is LNHDA and CDR2 SQIVND (reference sequence). This CDR3 reads CASSIGTGLNEKLFF. The CDR3 bases are TGTGCCAGTAGTATCGGGACAGGGCTGAATGAAAAACTGTTTTTT.

The DNA for the CDR3 is TGTGCCATCAGTGAGTCGTCGTTGCAGGTCCCCAGCAATCAGCCCCAGCATTTT. The encoded protein is CAISESSLQVPSNQPQHF. The chain employs TRBV10-3 and TRBJ1-5, with no clear D. V was pared by 0 bases and J by 1 base, with 16 bases between. The CDR3 loop spans 18 amino acids. Germline V lookup: CDR1 ENHRY, CDR2 SYGVKD.

V usage is TRBV11-2 and J usage is TRBJ2-2; no definite D call. CDR1 is SGHAT and CDR2 is FQNNGV in the germline V gene. This CDR3 has 12 residues. V lost 1 base and J 8 bases, leaving 5 bases between the germline ends. CDR3 amino acids: CASSLGVGELFF. The CDR3 DNA reads as TGTGCCAGCAGCTTAGGAGTGGGGGAGCTGTTTTTT.

The chain uses TRBV19 and TRBJ2-7; 7 bases fit TRBD1. The CDR3 sequence is 17 residues long. From germline, CDR1 is LNHDA and CDR2 SQIVND (reference sequence). V was pared by 2 bases and J by 0 bases, with 10 bases of the junction left unmatched. As DNA, the CDR3 is TGTGCCAGTAGTATATCACCGACAGGGTACAACTCCTACGAGCAGTACTTC. It codes for CASSISPTGYNSYEQYF.

This chain links TRBV5-1 with TRBJ2-3; 10 bases fit TRBD2. Losses at the gene ends were 0 bases for V and 7 bases for J; bases not matched to a gene: 8. The germline CDR1 and CDR2 sequences are SGHRS and YFSETQ. The CDR3 loop spans 16 amino acids. This CDR3 is CASSLGSSGGGYTQYF. DNA of the CDR3: TGCGCCAGCAGCTTGGGATCTAGCGGGGGTGGATATACGCAGTATTTT.